The entry below gives a single T cell receptor (beta chain) sequence along with its context. Its target is not known. Looked up from germline, CDR1 is MNHEY and CDR2 is SMNVEV (reference sequence). CDR3 size: 13 residues. Trimming pared 3 bases from V and 1 base from J, leaving 6 bases between. Sequencing was performed with immunoSEQ multiplex PCR; in TCRdb, only in-frame clones are kept and a portion is missing. The sample consists of approximately 28,000 clones, about 86% of them appearing once. This entry is derived from a study of T cells in localized non-small cell lung cancer. Study findings and constraints: Density of T cells in blood, when higher, went with longer overall survival. Uninvolved adjacent lung had higher T cell clonality than tumor and all other tissues. Adjacent lung had a median roughly 58 of the 100 largest tumor clones.

This sequence originates from a man aged 40 to 70 with stage III lung adenocarcinoma. This chain uses TRBV27 with TRBJ2-5; no clear D. The sequenced sample was peripheral blood mononuclear cells, obtained before any cancer treatment. The CDR3 sequence: CASSFRPQETQYF. Written as DNA, the CDR3 is TGTGCCAGCAGTTTCCGGCCCCAAGAGACCCAGTACTTC.